The clone carrying this T cell receptor (beta chain) appeared once. Its target is not known. The data stem from a study of shared clonotypes between healthy human individuals. Study-wide results and caveats: Sequencing depth was expected to affect clonotype sharing among donors. Non-shared clonotypes were found to have lower generation probabilities than the clonotypes that were shared by all four of the sorted-subset donors.

From germline, CDR1 is MDHEN and CDR2 SYDVKM. CDR3 length: 17 residues. Trimming took 2 bases from V and 0 from J, leaving 17 bases between them. CD4+ cells underwent separation, giving CD45RA+ naive and CD45RA-negative memory subsets. DNA at about 0.2 ug, 25,000 to 35,000 T cell genomes, went into sorted-subset replicate PCRs. The table came from immunoSEQ multiplex PCR; TCRdb's copy has only in-frame clones and leaves some out. The table includes a few million clones, roughly nine tenths detected once. Sequenced: naive CD4+ T cells sorted from blood. Described subset: CD45RA+ positively selected. J is TRBJ2-7 and V is TRBV28; D perhaps matches TRBD2 (6 bases). This receptor was identified in a man aged 18 to 29 in good health. CDR3 nucleotide sequence: TGTGCCAGCAGTTTACCCAGGGACTCACTCAGCTCCTACGAGCAGTACTTC. Encoded protein: CASSLPRDSLSSYEQYF.